This T cell receptor beta chain came from a study of T cells in Graves' hyperthyroidism and ophthalmopathy. This CDR3 is 16 amino acids long. V was shortened by 4 bases and J by 2 bases, with 14 bases between the two germline ends. The germline CDR1 and CDR2 sequences are MGHRA and YSYEKL. This clonotype has just a few counts. Template material for amplifying TCR beta CDR3 regions consisted of RNA transcripts. The primer set for the first-round RT-PCR of the TCR CDR3 was HTBI. TCRdb re-called the multiplex PCR reads with MiXCR, one entry per CDR3 protein. The profile shows some 350,000 distinct CDR3 sequences, roughly an eighth of them singletons.

Material for sequencing was blood. This receptor was obtained from a woman aged 40 to 50 with Graves' ophthalmopathy. The chain has TRBV4-1 and TRBJ2-2, with a weak D call TRBD1 (7 bases). CDR3 in DNA: TGCGCCAGCAGCCCTAGACAGGGAGGTAACACCGGGGAGCTGTTTTTT. Encoded protein: CASSPRQGGNTGELFF.